One and the same sample provided the 8 T cell receptor beta chains below, sequenced in a study of monozygotic twins with inflammatory bowel disease. Reanalyzing the 5' RACE reads, TCRdb keeps one entry per CDR3 protein, without DNA. The sample's table shows a few hundred thousand distinct CDR3 sequences. Source material: blood. All receptors derive from a human donor with ulcerative colitis or Crohn's disease, or a healthy co-twin of an affected twin (not recorded which).

This CDR3 is CASSSPPGGGATNEKLFF. V gene TRBV11-1 combines with J gene TRBJ1-4; the TCRdb call, TRBD1, lacks DNA for checking. Looked up from germline, CDR1 is SGHAT and CDR2 is FQDESV (reference sequence). The CDR3 consists of 18 residues.

V gene TRBV7-2 combines with J gene TRBJ2-5; as DNA is missing, the TRBD2 call by TCRdb cannot be tested. The CDR3 contains 16 residues. From germline, CDR1 is SGHTA and CDR2 FQGNSA. CDR3 region: CASRPTSGGAGETQYF.

The CDR3: CASSLSGSRNQPQHF. J is TRBJ1-5 and V is TRBV7-2; TCRdb gives TRBD1 as the D gene, but with no DNA this cannot be confirmed. Germline CDR1 reads SGHTA; CDR2 reads FQGNSA. This CDR3 has 15 amino acids.

The chain employs TRBV6-2 or TRBV6-3 and TRBJ1-1; TCRdb selects TRBD1, and the lack of DNA leaves this call unchecked. The CDR3 runs 17 residues. Germline CDR1 MNHEY, CDR2 SVGEGT. CDR3 in amino acids: CTSSYLFRGVMNTEAFF.

V is TRBV28 and J is TRBJ2-7; checking the TCRdb D call of TRBD1 is not possible without DNA. This CDR3 comprises 15 residues. Germline CDR1 is MDHEN and CDR2 is SYDVKM. CDR3: CASTRTGGTLYEQYF.

The chain is built from TRBV20-1 and TRBJ2-2; no DNA is available, so the TRBD1 call from TCRdb remains unchecked. CDR3 length equals 15 residues. Per germline, CDR1 DFQATT and CDR2 SNEGSKA (reference sequence). The CDR3 here is CSARATTGQPGELFF.

CDR3 residues: CASSERVRPNTEAFF. The chain employs TRBV5-1 and TRBJ1-1; checking the TCRdb D call of TRBD1 is not possible without DNA. The CDR3 totals 15 residues. From germline, CDR1 is SGHRS and CDR2 YFSETQ.

This chain joins TRBV24-1 and TRBJ2-1; TCRdb gives TRBD2 as the D gene, but with no DNA this cannot be confirmed. The CDR3 covers 15 residues. The germline gives CDR1 KGHDR, CDR2 SFDVKD. The CDR3 reads CATSESSGGLNEQFF.